The rows below give T cell receptor beta chains drawn from one sample of a study of cytomegalovirus exposure and HLA in healthy donors. TCRdb keeps only in-frame clones here, not all; method: immunoSEQ multiplex PCR. This table holds 150,000 to 200,000 clones, 75% to 85% found once. The sample taken for sequencing was PBMCs. These receptor sequences come from a woman between 45 and 65 years old in good health and CMV-seropositive. Each CDR3 is given with its conserved first and last residue. Each record gives: CDR3 length, V gene, J gene, D gene, clone size, CDR3 DNA, CDR3 protein. D genes are given only for firm matches. Some rows have no size entry. The others give once, few or many, or a class for an expanded clone.

len: 14; v_gene: TRBV29-1; j_gene: TRBJ2-5; d_gene: NA; abundance: few; CDR3nt: TGCAGCGTCCCCCCAGCGGCGGACCAAGAGACCCAGTACTTC; CDR3aa: CSVPPAADQETQYF
len: 13; v_gene: TRBV10-3; j_gene: TRBJ2-7; d_gene: TRBD1; abundance: NA; CDR3nt: TGTGCCATCAGTGAGGATACAGGGGACGAGCAGTACTTC; CDR3aa: CAISEDTGDEQYF
len: 18; v_gene: TRBV11-2; j_gene: TRBJ1-6; d_gene: NA; abundance: NA; CDR3nt: TGTGCCAGCAGCTCGAGTTTTCGGGGGAGCTCCTATAATTCACCCCTCCACTTT; CDR3aa: CASSSSFRGSSYNSPLHF
len: 14; v_gene: TRBV29-1; j_gene: TRBJ2-1; d_gene: NA; abundance: NA; CDR3nt: TGCAGCGTTGTAAGACAGGGACTGGACAATGAGCAGTTCTTC; CDR3aa: CSVVRQGLDNEQFF
len: 14; v_gene: TRBV5-1; j_gene: TRBJ1-4; d_gene: TRBD1; abundance: NA; CDR3nt: TGCGCCAGCAGCTCCGGACAGGGGGGAGAAAAACTGTTTTTT; CDR3aa: CASSSGQGGEKLFF
len: 12; v_gene: TRBV7-9; j_gene: TRBJ1-2; d_gene: NA; abundance: NA; CDR3nt: TGTTCCAGCAGCCTAGAAGAGAGCGGCTACACCTTC; CDR3aa: CSSSLEESGYTF
len: 14; v_gene: TRBV14; j_gene: TRBJ1-2; d_gene: NA; abundance: NA; CDR3nt: TGTGCCAGCAGCCCCATTTCAGCTAACTATGGCTACACCTTC; CDR3aa: CASSPISANYGYTF
len: 13; v_gene: TRBV27; j_gene: TRBJ2-5; d_gene: TRBD1; abundance: NA; CDR3nt: TGTGCCAGCACCCCGACAGGGGTGGAGACCCAGTACTTC; CDR3aa: CASTPTGVETQYF
len: 15; v_gene: TRBV7-9; j_gene: TRBJ1-2; d_gene: NA; abundance: NA; CDR3nt: TGTGCCAGCAGCTTATCTGGCGCGCCCGGGAATGGCTACACCTTC; CDR3aa: CASSLSGAPGNGYTF
len: 15; v_gene: TRBV2; j_gene: TRBJ1-5; d_gene: NA; abundance: NA; CDR3nt: TGTGCCAGCAGTGAGGAATTAGGGGGAAGGCAGCCCCAGCATTTT; CDR3aa: CASSEELGGRQPQHF
len: 15; v_gene: TRBV6-1; j_gene: TRBJ2-3; d_gene: NA; abundance: NA; CDR3nt: TGTGCCAGCAGTAGACCCCAGGGGCGGACAGATACGCAGTATTTT; CDR3aa: CASSRPQGRTDTQYF
len: 13; v_gene: TRBV18; j_gene: TRBJ2-2; d_gene: TRBD1; abundance: NA; CDR3nt: TGTGCCAGCTCAATGGACAGGGGCGGGGAGCTGTTTTTT; CDR3aa: CASSMDRGGELFF
len: 15; v_gene: TRBV6-4; j_gene: TRBJ2-1; d_gene: NA; abundance: NA; CDR3nt: TGTGCCAGCAGTGCCGGGACAAAGCTCCCCAATGAGCAGTTCTTC; CDR3aa: CASSAGTKLPNEQFF
len: 13; v_gene: TRBV18; j_gene: TRBJ2-5; d_gene: TRBD1; abundance: NA; CDR3nt: TGTGCCAGCTCCCAGGGGGAGCAAGAGACCCAGTACTTC; CDR3aa: CASSQGEQETQYF
len: 14; v_gene: TRBV7-2; j_gene: TRBJ2-3; d_gene: NA; abundance: NA; CDR3nt: TGTGCCAGCAGCTTAGGACTCCCGGGGGATACGCAGTATTTT; CDR3aa: CASSLGLPGDTQYF
len: 13; v_gene: TRBV10-3; j_gene: TRBJ2-3; d_gene: NA; abundance: few; CDR3nt: TGTGCCATTGCCAGGATAAGCACAGATACGCAGTATTTT; CDR3aa: CAIARISTDTQYF
len: 19; v_gene: TRBV9; j_gene: TRBJ1-2; d_gene: NA; abundance: NA; CDR3nt: TGTGCCAGCAGCCAATCGGCCCAGGGAGGGAACTCTGAGGGCTATGGCTACACCTTC; CDR3aa: CASSQSAQGGNSEGYGYTF
len: 11; v_gene: TRBV30; j_gene: TRBJ1-1; d_gene: NA; abundance: NA; CDR3nt: TGTGCCTCCAGTCGCGGGCCTGGGGCTTTCTTT; CDR3aa: CASSRGPGAFF
len: 15; v_gene: TRBV14; j_gene: TRBJ1-1; d_gene: NA; abundance: NA; CDR3nt: TGTGCCAGCAGGACCACTCAGGGTGCGGGGAGTGAAGCTTTCTTT; CDR3aa: CASRTTQGAGSEAFF
len: 14; v_gene: TRBV7-2; j_gene: TRBJ2-7; d_gene: TRBD2; abundance: NA; CDR3nt: TGTGCCAGCAGCTTGGGGGGGAGAGGCTACGAGCAGTACTTC; CDR3aa: CASSLGGRGYEQYF
len: 14; v_gene: TRBV2; j_gene: TRBJ1-1; d_gene: NA; abundance: NA; CDR3nt: TGTGCCAGCAGTGTCGCGGGGATGAACACTGAAGCTTTCTTT; CDR3aa: CASSVAGMNTEAFF
len: 12; v_gene: TRBV28; j_gene: TRBJ2-1; d_gene: NA; abundance: NA; CDR3nt: TGTGCCAGCGGGGTGGGGGGTTATGAGCAGTTCTTC; CDR3aa: CASGVGGYEQFF
len: 13; v_gene: TRBV6-6; j_gene: TRBJ2-7; d_gene: TRBD2; abundance: once; CDR3nt: TGTGCCAGCAGTTACGGGCTAGCGGGGGAGCCGTACTTC; CDR3aa: CASSYGLAGEPYF
len: 16; v_gene: TRBV28; j_gene: TRBJ2-5; d_gene: NA; abundance: NA; CDR3nt: TGTGCCAGCAGTTCTCTTACGAGGGAGGAGGGACAGACCCAGTACTTC; CDR3aa: CASSSLTREEGQTQYF
len: 12; v_gene: TRBV5-6; j_gene: TRBJ2-3; d_gene: NA; abundance: few; CDR3nt: TGTGCCAGCAGCTTGCCCGGGGATACGCAGTATTTT; CDR3aa: CASSLPGDTQYF
len: 13; v_gene: TRBV5-1; j_gene: TRBJ2-3; d_gene: NA; abundance: NA; CDR3nt: TGCGCCAGCAGCTTGGGACAGGCAGATACGCAGTATTTT; CDR3aa: CASSLGQADTQYF
len: 14; v_gene: TRBV5-8; j_gene: TRBJ2-2; d_gene: NA; abundance: few; CDR3nt: TGTGCCAGCAGCTTAACAGGGCGCACCGGGGAGCTGTTTTTT; CDR3aa: CASSLTGRTGELFF
len: 12; v_gene: TRBV19; j_gene: TRBJ1-5; d_gene: NA; abundance: NA; CDR3nt: TGTGCCAGTAGTCGGAGTAATCAGCCCCAGCATTTT; CDR3aa: CASSRSNQPQHF
len: 18; v_gene: TRBV29-1; j_gene: TRBJ2-1; d_gene: TRBD2; abundance: NA; CDR3nt: TGCAGCGCCCGAACCTTTGGACTAGCGGGAGTAGTTTGGAATGAGCAGTTCTTC; CDR3aa: CSARTFGLAGVVWNEQFF
len: 14; v_gene: TRBV5-4; j_gene: TRBJ1-4; d_gene: NA; abundance: once; CDR3nt: TGTGCCAGCAGCCTGGAAGCCGCTAATGAAAAACTGTTTTTT; CDR3aa: CASSLEAANEKLFF
len: 16; v_gene: TRBV7-9; j_gene: TRBJ2-4; d_gene: NA; abundance: NA; CDR3nt: TGTGCCAGCAGTTCTCGGGACTCCTTAGCCAAAAACATTCAGTACTTC; CDR3aa: CASSSRDSLAKNIQYF
len: 15; v_gene: TRBV18; j_gene: TRBJ1-3; d_gene: NA; abundance: NA; CDR3nt: TGTGCCAGCTCAGCGGACAGCCGCTCTGGAAACACCATATATTTT; CDR3aa: CASSADSRSGNTIYF
len: 15; v_gene: TRBV4-3; j_gene: TRBJ2-3; d_gene: TRBD1; abundance: NA; CDR3nt: TGCGCCAGCAGCCAAGGGACAGGGGGCTTGGATACGCAGTATTTT; CDR3aa: CASSQGTGGLDTQYF
len: 15; v_gene: TRBV18; j_gene: TRBJ2-7; d_gene: TRBD2; abundance: few; CDR3nt: TGTGCCAGCTCACCGGGGCCTAGCGGGTCCCACGAGCAGTACTTC; CDR3aa: CASSPGPSGSHEQYF
len: 15; v_gene: TRBV2; j_gene: TRBJ2-6; d_gene: NA; abundance: few; CDR3nt: TGTGCCAGCAGGGTAGCCATCTCTGGGGCCAACGGCCTGACTTTC; CDR3aa: CASRVAISGANGLTF
len: 14; v_gene: TRBV6-5; j_gene: TRBJ1-2; d_gene: TRBD1; abundance: NA; CDR3nt: TGTGCCAGCAGTTCCCCCGACAGGGTTGAAGGCTACACCTTC; CDR3aa: CASSSPDRVEGYTF
len: 13; v_gene: TRBV29-1; j_gene: TRBJ1-1; d_gene: TRBD1; abundance: NA; CDR3nt: TGCAGCGTTGAAGTGGGACAGGGGAGGGAAGCTTTCTTT; CDR3aa: CSVEVGQGREAFF
len: 13; v_gene: TRBV2; j_gene: TRBJ2-1; d_gene: TRBD2; abundance: NA; CDR3nt: TGTGCCAGCAGAAGGCGGGGGGTCAATGAGCAGTTCTTC; CDR3aa: CASRRRGVNEQFF
len: 16; v_gene: TRBV28; j_gene: TRBJ2-5; d_gene: TRBD2; abundance: NA; CDR3nt: TGTGCCAGCAGCCAGATAGCGGGGGGGTACCAAGAGACCCAGTACTTC; CDR3aa: CASSQIAGGYQETQYF
len: 15; v_gene: TRBV5-6; j_gene: TRBJ2-3; d_gene: NA; abundance: NA; CDR3nt: TGTGCCAGCAGCTCTCAGGGGGGAGGCACAGATACGCAGTATTTT; CDR3aa: CASSSQGGGTDTQYF
len: 12; v_gene: TRBV18; j_gene: TRBJ2-7; d_gene: NA; abundance: NA; CDR3nt: TGTGCCAGCTCACCAACAGTCAACGAGCAGTACTTC; CDR3aa: CASSPTVNEQYF
len: 16; v_gene: TRBV11-2; j_gene: TRBJ1-3; d_gene: NA; abundance: NA; CDR3nt: TGTGCCAGCAGCTTAGATTCGTCAGGCACTGGAAACATCCTATATTTT; CDR3aa: CASSLDSSGTGNILYF
len: 13; v_gene: TRBV29-1; j_gene: TRBJ1-1; d_gene: NA; abundance: few; CDR3nt: TGCAGCGTTGAATGGGCCTCCGGCGGGGAAGCTTTCTTT; CDR3aa: CSVEWASGGEAFF
len: 15; v_gene: TRBV12-1; j_gene: TRBJ2-1; d_gene: NA; abundance: NA; CDR3nt: TGTGCCAGCAGCTTTGCCGGACTAGACGCCCATGAGCAGTTCTTC; CDR3aa: CASSFAGLDAHEQFF
len: 13; v_gene: TRBV2; j_gene: TRBJ2-5; d_gene: NA; abundance: NA; CDR3nt: TGTGCCAACACAGGACAGTTACAAGAGACCCAGTACTTC; CDR3aa: CANTGQLQETQYF
len: 15; v_gene: TRBV28; j_gene: TRBJ2-2; d_gene: NA; abundance: few; CDR3nt: TGTGCCAGCACCCCGGGAGGGGGCGGTACCGGGGAGCTGTTTTTT; CDR3aa: CASTPGGGGTGELFF
len: 17; v_gene: TRBV4-3; j_gene: TRBJ2-2; d_gene: NA; abundance: NA; CDR3nt: TGCGCCAGCAGCGGGGGATGGGGGGGCTATAACACCGGGGAGCTGTTTTTT; CDR3aa: CASSGGWGGYNTGELFF
len: 11; v_gene: TRBV19; j_gene: TRBJ1-1; d_gene: NA; abundance: NA; CDR3nt: TGTGCCAGTAGTGTGCCAGGGCGAGCTTTCTTT; CDR3aa: CASSVPGRAFF
len: 15; v_gene: TRBV15; j_gene: TRBJ2-1; d_gene: NA; abundance: NA; CDR3nt: TGTGCCACCAGCTTGGCACGCAGCTCCTACAATGAGCAGTTCTTC; CDR3aa: CATSLARSSYNEQFF
len: 15; v_gene: TRBV14; j_gene: TRBJ2-5; d_gene: TRBD1; abundance: NA; CDR3nt: TGTGCCAGCAGCCAAGATTGGACAGGGGGAGCAACCCAGTACTTC; CDR3aa: CASSQDWTGGATQYF
len: 14; v_gene: TRBV5-1; j_gene: TRBJ1-2; d_gene: TRBD1; abundance: NA; CDR3nt: TGCGCCAGCAGCACAGGGACAGGGGGGCCGTCAAACACCTTC; CDR3aa: CASSTGTGGPSNTF
len: 14; v_gene: TRBV5-1; j_gene: TRBJ2-1; d_gene: NA; abundance: NA; CDR3nt: TGCGCCAGCAGCTTGGAGAGGGCCCGGGATGAGCAGTTCTTC; CDR3aa: CASSLERARDEQFF
len: 12; v_gene: TRBV28; j_gene: TRBJ1-1; d_gene: NA; abundance: NA; CDR3nt: TGTGCCAGCAGTTTGGCAGGGTCTGAAGCTTTCTTT; CDR3aa: CASSLAGSEAFF